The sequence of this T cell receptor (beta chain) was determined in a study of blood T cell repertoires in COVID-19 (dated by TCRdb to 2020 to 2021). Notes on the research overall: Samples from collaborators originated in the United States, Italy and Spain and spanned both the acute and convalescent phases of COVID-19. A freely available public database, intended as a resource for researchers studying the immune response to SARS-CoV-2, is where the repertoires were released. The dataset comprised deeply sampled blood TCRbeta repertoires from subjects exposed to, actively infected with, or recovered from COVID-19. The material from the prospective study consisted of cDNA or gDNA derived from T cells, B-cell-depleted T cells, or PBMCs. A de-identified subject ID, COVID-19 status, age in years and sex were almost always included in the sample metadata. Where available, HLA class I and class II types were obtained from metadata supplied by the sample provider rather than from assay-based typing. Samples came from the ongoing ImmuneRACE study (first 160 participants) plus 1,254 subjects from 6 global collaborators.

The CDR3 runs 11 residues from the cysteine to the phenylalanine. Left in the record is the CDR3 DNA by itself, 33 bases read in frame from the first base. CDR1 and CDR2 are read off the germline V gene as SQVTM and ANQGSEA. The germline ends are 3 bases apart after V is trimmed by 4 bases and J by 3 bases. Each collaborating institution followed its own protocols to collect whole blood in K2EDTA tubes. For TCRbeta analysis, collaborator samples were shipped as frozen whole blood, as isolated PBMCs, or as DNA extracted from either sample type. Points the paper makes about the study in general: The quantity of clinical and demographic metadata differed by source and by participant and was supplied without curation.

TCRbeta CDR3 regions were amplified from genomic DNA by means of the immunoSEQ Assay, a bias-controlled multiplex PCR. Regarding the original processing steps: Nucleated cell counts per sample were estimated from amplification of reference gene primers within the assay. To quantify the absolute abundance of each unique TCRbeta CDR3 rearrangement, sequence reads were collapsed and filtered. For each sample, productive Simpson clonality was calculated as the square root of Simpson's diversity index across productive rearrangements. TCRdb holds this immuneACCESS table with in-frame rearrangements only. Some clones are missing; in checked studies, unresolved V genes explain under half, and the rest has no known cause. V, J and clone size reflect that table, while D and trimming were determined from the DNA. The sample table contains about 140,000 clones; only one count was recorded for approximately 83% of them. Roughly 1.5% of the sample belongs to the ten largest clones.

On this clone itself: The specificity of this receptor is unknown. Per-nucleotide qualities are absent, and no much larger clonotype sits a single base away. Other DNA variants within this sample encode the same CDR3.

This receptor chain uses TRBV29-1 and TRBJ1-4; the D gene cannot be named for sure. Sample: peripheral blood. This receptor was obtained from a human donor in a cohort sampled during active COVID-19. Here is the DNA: TGCAGCGTTGCCTCTAATGAAAAACTGTTTTTT. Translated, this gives CSVASNEKLFF.